Given below is one TCR beta chain in context. Its antigen is currently unknown. This record belongs to a study of shared clonotypes between healthy human individuals. Findings of the study overall: Naive subsets typically showed greater estimated richness than memory subsets.

The assay used deep level. Assay used: immunoSEQ multiplex PCR; TCRdb lists only in-frame clones, some missing. The table lists roughly 2.5 million clones, about 92% of them singletons, with roughly 0.15% in the top ten. Material for sequencing was naive CD4+ T cells sorted from blood. Subset of the sample: CD45RA+ positively selected. The TCR comes from a young man in good health.

This CDR3 is CASSPAGGFPDTQYF. The CDR3 DNA is TGTGCCAGCAGCCCGGCGGGAGGGTTCCCAGATACGCAGTATTTT. J is TRBJ2-3 and V is TRBV27; TRBD2 agrees at 9 bases. Germline lookup yields CDR1 MNHEY and CDR2 SMNVEV (reference sequence). The CDR3 sequence is 15 residues long. The V segment lost 6 bases and the J segment 4 bases; nucleotides outside the gene matches: 8.